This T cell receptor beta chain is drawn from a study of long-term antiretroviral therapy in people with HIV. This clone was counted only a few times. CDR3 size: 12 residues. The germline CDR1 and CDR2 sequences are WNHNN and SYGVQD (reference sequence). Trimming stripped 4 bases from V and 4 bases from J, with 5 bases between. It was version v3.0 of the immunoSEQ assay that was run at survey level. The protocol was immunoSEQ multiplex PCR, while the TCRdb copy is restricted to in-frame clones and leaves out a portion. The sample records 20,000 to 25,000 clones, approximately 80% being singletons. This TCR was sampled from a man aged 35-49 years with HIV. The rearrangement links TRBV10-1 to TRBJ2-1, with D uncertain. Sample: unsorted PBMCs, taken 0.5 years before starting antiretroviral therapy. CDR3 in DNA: TGCGCCAGCAGTGCCGATTACAATGAGCAGTTCTTC. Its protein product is CASSADYNEQFF.